This T cell receptor (beta chain) was captured by sequencing in a study of identical twins. The V and J ends lost 7 bases and 3 bases respectively, with 13 bases between them. CDR3 size: 15 residues. CDR1 is MNHNS and CDR2 is SASEGT in the germline V gene. TCRdb re-analysed the 5' RACE reads in MiXCR, keeping a single row per CDR3 protein. The sample yields roughly 690,000 distinct CDR3 sequences, 6.1% seen once. The chain recombines TRBV6-1 with TRBJ2-6, with a tentative D call TRBD2 (5 bases). The sample taken for sequencing was naive T cells sorted from blood. This receptor was identified in a man between 18 and 29 years old in good health. The CDR3 loop reads CASMLEGFGANVLTF. In DNA form, the CDR3 reads TGTGCCAGCATGCTAGAGGGATTTGGGGCCAACGTCCTGACTTTC.